This TCR beta chain emerged from a study of Tregs in tolerant kidney transplant recipients. Study-level results: Activated donor B cell expansion appeared to reveal the most relevant donor-specific TCRbeta repertoire. Findings come from small patient numbers and require larger validation. This study did not directly address biological reproducibility.

Clones were read by immunoSEQ multiplex PCR, and TCRdb kept only the in-frame ones, dropping some. The sample contains fewer than 150,000 clones, about 90% of which appear only once. Unstimulated Tregs (CD4+CD25+CD127-) and CD4+CD25- non-Tregs were sorted from PBMCs. On this clone itself: What it binds is unknown.

This CDR3 spans 17 amino acids. Per the germline V gene, CDR1 is LNHDA and CDR2 is SQIVND (reference sequence). Losses at the gene ends were 5 bases for V and 0 bases for J; bases not matched to a gene: 7. This sequence was found in a human donor in good health. Input material: CD4+ T cells from blood. The J gene is TRBJ2-1, the V gene TRBV19; 10 nucleotides align to TRBD2. CDR3 sequence: CASSPSGLAASYNEQFF. The CDR3, as DNA: TGTGCCAGTAGTCCTTCAGGACTAGCGGCCTCCTACAATGAGCAGTTCTTC.